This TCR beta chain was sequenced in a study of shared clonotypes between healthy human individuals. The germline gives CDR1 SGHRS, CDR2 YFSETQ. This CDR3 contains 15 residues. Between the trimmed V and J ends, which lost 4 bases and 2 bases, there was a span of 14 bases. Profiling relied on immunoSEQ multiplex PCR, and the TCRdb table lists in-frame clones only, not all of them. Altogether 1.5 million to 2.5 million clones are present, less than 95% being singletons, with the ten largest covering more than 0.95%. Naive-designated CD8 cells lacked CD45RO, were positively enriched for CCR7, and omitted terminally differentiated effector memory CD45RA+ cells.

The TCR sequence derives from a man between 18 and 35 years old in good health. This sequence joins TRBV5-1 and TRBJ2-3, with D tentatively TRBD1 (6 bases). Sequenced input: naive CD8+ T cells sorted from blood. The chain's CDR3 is CASSPYRVDTDTQYF. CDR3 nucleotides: TGCGCCAGCAGCCCCTACAGGGTGGACACAGATACGCAGTATTTT.